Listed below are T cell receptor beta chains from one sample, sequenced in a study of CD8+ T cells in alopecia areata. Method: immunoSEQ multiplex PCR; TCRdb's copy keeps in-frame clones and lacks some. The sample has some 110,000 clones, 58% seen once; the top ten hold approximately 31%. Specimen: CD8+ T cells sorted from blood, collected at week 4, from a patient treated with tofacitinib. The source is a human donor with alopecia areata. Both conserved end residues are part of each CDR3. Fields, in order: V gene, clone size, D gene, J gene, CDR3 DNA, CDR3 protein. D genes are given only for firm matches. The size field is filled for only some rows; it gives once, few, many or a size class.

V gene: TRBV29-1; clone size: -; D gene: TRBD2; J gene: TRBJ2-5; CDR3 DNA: TGCAGCGCCTCATCGGCGAGGACTAGCGGTCTCGAGACCCAGTACTTC; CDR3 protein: CSASSARTSGLETQYF
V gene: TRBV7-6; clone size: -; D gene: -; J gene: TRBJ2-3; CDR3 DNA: TGTGCCAGCAGCCCTGGGGGGGCGAACACAGATACGCAGTATTTT; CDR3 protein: CASSPGGANTDTQYF
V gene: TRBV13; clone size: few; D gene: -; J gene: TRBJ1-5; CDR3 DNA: TGTGCCAGCAGCTCCGGGGACAGCAATCAGCCCCAGCATTTT; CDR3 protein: CASSSGDSNQPQHF
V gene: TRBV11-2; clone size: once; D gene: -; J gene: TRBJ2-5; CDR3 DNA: TGTGCCAGCAGCGAGACGGACAGCCAAGAGACCCAGTACTTC; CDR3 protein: CASSETDSQETQYF
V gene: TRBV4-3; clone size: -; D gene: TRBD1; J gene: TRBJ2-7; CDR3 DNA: TGCGCCAGCAGCGAAGGAGTACGGGACAGGCCCGAATTC; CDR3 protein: CASSEGVRDRPEF
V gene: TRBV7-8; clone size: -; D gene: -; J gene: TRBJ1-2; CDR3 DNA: TGTGCCAGCAGCTTAGCAGAGCTAGGGCGGTACACCTTC; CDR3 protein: CASSLAELGRYTF
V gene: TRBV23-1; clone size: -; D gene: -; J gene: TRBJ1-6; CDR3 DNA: TGCGCCAGCAGTCAATCTCCCAACAGCTCCTATAATTCACCCCTCCACTTT; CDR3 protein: CASSQSPNSSYNSPLHF
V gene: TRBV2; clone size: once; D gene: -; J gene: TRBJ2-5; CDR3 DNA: TGTGCCGGCGAAGGGGAACTAGACGTAGAGACCCAGTACTTC; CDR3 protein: CAGEGELDVETQYF
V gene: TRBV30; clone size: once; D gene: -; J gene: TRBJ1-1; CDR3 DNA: TGTGCCTTGGAGACAGGCCCAGGCGGGAACACTGAAGCTTTCTTT; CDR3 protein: CALETGPGGNTEAFF
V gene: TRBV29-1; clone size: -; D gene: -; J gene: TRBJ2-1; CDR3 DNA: TGCAGCGTTGACGGACAGAACTACAATGAGCAGTTCTTC; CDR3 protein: CSVDGQNYNEQFF
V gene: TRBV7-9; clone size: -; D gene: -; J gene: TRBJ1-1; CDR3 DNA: TGTGCCAGCAGCTTAGAGGGACACTTCAACGGAGCTTTCTTT; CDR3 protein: CASSLEGHFNGAFF
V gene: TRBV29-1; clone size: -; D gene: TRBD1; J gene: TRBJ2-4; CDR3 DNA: TGCAGCGCTTCAGGGGGGGACAGGGGAAACATTCAGTACTTC; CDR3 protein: CSASGGDRGNIQYF
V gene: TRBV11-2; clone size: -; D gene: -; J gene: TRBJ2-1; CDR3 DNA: TGTGCCAGCAGCTTAGTAGGGGGGCACAATGAGCAGTTCTTC; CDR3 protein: CASSLVGGHNEQFF
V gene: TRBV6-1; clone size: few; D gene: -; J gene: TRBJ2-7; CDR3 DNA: TGTGCCAGCAGTGAAAGACTAGAAACCTACGAGCAGTACTTC; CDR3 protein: CASSERLETYEQYF
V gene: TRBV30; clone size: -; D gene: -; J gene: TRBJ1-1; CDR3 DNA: TGTGCCTGGAGTGTATCGTTCACCACTGAAGCTTTCTTT; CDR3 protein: CAWSVSFTTEAFF
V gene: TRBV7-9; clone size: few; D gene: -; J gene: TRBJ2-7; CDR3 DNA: TGTGCCAGCAGCTTGGATCCCAGGGGCCTCGCCTCCTACGAGCAGTACTTC; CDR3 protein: CASSLDPRGLASYEQYF
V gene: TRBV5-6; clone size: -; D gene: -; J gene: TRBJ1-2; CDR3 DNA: TGTGCCAGCAGCCCCCTCGGGGTCTTCGGAAACTATGGCTACACCTTC; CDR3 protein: CASSPLGVFGNYGYTF
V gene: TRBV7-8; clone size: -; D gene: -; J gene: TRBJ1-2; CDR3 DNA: TGTGCCAGCAGCTTCGGAGAGGGGCAGCCCAACTATGGCTACACCTTC; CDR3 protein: CASSFGEGQPNYGYTF
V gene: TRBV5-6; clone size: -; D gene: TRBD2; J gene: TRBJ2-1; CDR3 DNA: TGTGCCAGCAGCTTGAGGCGGGGGTACAATGAGCAGTTCTTC; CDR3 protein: CASSLRRGYNEQFF
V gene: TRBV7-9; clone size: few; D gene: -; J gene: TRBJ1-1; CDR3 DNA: TGTGCCAGCAGCTTGAAAACAGGTGAAGCTTTCTTT; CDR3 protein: CASSLKTGEAFF
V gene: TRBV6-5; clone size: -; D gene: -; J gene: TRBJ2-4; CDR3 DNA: TGTGCCAGCAGTCCAACGAAGGGATGGAACATTCAGTACTTC; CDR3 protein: CASSPTKGWNIQYF
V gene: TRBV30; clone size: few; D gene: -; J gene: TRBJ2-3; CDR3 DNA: TGTGCCTGGAGGAACCGCCGGGACAAACTTACAGATACGCAGTATTTT; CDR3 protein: CAWRNRRDKLTDTQYF
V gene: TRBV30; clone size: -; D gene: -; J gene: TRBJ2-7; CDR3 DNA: TGTGCCTGGAGGGACAGTTACTACGAGCAGTACTTC; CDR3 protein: CAWRDSYYEQYF
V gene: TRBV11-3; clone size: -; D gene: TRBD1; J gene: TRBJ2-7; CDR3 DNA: TGTGCCAGCAGCGCCCGGGACAGAGATTACGAGCAGTACTTC; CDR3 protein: CASSARDRDYEQYF
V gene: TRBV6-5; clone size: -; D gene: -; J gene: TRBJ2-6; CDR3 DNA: TGTGCCAGCAGTTACTCGCTACCCCTGGGGCCAAACGTCCTGACTTTC; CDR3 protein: CASSYSLPLGPNVLTF
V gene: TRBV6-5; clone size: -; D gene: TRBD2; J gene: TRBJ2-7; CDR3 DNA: TGTGCCAGCAGTGAAAGCGGGGGAGGCGACGAGCAGTACTTC; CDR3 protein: CASSESGGGDEQYF
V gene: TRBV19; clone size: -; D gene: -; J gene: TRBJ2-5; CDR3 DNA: TGTGCCAGTAGTGGGAAGCAGGGGTGGCAAGAGACCCAGTACTTC; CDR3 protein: CASSGKQGWQETQYF
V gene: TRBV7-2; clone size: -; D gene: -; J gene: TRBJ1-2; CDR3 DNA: TGTGCCAGACCTTCAGCGCAGGGCGGGTATGGCTACACCTTC; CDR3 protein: CARPSAQGGYGYTF
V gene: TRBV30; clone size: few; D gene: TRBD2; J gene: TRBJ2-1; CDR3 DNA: TGTGCCTGGAGTTATACTAGCGGGGGCAATGAGCAGTTCTTC; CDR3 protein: CAWSYTSGGNEQFF
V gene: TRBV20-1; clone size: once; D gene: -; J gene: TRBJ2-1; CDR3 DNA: TGCAGTGCCCCCGCGTACAATGAGCAGTTCTTC; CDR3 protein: CSAPAYNEQFF
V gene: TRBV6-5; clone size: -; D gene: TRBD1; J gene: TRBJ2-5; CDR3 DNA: TGTGCCAGCAGCCCTACCGGGACAGGGTTGGAGACCCAGTACTTC; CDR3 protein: CASSPTGTGLETQYF
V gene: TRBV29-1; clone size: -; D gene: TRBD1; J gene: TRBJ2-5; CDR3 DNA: TGCAGCGTTGTGGGGCAGGGGGCTGTCGCGGAGACCCAGTACTTC; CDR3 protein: CSVVGQGAVAETQYF
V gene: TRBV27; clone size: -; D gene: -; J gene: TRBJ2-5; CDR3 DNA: TGTGCCAGCAGCTCCTACCAAGAGACCCAGTACTTC; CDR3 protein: CASSSYQETQYF
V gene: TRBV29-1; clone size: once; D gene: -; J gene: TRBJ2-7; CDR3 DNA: TGCAGCGTTGTTACCAGCGACTACTACGAGCAGTACTTC; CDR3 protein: CSVVTSDYYEQYF
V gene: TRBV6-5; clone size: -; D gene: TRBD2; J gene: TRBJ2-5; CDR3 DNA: TGTGCCAGCAGTTACTATCCGGGACTAGCAGAAGAGACCCAGTACTTC; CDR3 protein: CASSYYPGLAEETQYF
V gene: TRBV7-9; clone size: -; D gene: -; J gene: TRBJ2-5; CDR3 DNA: TGTGCCAGCAGCTCTTTGACTAGGGGGCAAGAGACCCAGTACTTC; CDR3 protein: CASSSLTRGQETQYF
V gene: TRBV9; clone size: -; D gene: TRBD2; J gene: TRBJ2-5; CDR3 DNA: TGTGCCAGCAGCATTACTAGCGGAGAGACCCAGTACTTC; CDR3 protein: CASSITSGETQYF
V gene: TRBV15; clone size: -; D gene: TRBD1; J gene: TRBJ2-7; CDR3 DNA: TGTGCCACCAGCAGCTGGACAGGGGTGACCTACGGGCAGTACTTC; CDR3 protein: CATSSWTGVTYGQYF
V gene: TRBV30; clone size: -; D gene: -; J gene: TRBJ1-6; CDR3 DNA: TGTGCCTGGAGCCCCGATTCCTCCCGATGGAATTCACCCCTCCACTTT; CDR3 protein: CAWSPDSSRWNSPLHF
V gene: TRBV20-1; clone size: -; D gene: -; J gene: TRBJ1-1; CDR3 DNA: TGCAGTGCTCTACAATACAGGGAAGCTTTCTTT; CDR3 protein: CSALQYREAFF
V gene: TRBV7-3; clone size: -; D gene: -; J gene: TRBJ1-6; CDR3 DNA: TGTGCCAGCAGCTTGGGGACACAGGACTATAATTCACCCCTCCACTTT; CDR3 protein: CASSLGTQDYNSPLHF
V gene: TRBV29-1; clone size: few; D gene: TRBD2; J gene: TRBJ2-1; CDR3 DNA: TGCAGCGTTGAAGTTGCGGGGGGGTTTTTCCCCTACAATGAGCAGTTCTTC; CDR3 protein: CSVEVAGGFFPYNEQFF
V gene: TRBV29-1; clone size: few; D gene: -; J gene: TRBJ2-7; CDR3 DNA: TGCAGCGTCCGGAGCTACGAGCAGTACTTC; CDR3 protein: CSVRSYEQYF
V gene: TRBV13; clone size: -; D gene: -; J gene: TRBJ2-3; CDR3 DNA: TGTGCCAGCAGCTGGGGAGGCACAGATACGCAGTATTTT; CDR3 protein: CASSWGGTDTQYF
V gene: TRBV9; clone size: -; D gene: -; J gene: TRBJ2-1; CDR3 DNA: TGTGCCAGCAGCGTAGTTTCCAGCGGTCCCTACAATGAGCAGTTCTTC; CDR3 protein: CASSVVSSGPYNEQFF
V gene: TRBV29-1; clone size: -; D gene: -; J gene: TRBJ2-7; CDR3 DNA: TGCAGCGTTGAAGATATGGGGAAGGGATCCTACGAGCAGTACTTC; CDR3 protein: CSVEDMGKGSYEQYF
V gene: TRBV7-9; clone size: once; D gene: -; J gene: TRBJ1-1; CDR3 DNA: TGTGCCAGCAGCCTAACAGCCCCGAACACTGAAGCTTTCTTT; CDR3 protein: CASSLTAPNTEAFF